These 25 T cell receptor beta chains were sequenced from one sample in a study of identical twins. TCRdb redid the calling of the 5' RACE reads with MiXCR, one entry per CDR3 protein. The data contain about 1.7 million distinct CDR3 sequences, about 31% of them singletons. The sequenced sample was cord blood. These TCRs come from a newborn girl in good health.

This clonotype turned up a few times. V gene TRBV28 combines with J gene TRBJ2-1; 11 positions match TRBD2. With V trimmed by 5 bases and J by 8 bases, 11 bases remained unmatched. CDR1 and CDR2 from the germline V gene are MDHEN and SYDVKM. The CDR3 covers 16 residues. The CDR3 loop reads CASSGILAGAFDEQFF. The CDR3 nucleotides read TGTGCCAGCAGTGGAATACTAGCGGGAGCGTTCGATGAGCAGTTCTTC.

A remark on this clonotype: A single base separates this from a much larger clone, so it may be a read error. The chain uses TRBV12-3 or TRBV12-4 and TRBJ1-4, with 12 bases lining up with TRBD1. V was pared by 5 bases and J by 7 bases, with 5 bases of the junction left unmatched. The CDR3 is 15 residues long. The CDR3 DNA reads TGTGCCAGCAGTCGAGGGACAGGGGGCGCTGAAAAACTGTTTTTT. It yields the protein CASSRGTGGAEKLFF.

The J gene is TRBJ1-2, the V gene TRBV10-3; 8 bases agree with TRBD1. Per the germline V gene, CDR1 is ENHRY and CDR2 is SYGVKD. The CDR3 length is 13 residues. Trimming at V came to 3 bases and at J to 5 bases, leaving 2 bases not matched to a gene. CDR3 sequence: CAISDRGLYGYTF. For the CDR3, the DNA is TGTGCCATCAGTGACAGGGGGCTATATGGCTACACCTTC.

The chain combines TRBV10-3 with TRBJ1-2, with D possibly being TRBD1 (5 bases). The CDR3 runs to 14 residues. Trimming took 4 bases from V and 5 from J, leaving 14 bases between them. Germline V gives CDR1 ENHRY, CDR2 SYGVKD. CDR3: CAISGGVLEYGYTF. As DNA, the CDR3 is TGTGCCATCAGTGGGGGGGTGTTGGAATATGGCTACACCTTC.

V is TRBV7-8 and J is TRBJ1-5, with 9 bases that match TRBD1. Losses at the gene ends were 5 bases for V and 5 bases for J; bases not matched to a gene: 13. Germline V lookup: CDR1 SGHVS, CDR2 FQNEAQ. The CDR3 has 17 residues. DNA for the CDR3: TGTGCCAGCAGCCTACGACCGGGACAGGGCCCCGATCAGCCCCAGCATTTT. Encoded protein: CASSLRPGQGPDQPQHF. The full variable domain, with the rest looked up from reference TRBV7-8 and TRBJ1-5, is GAGVSQSPRYKVAKRGQDVALRCDPISGHVSLFWYQQALGQGPEFLTYFQNEAQLDKSGLPSDRFFAERPEGSVSTLKIQRTQQEDSAVYLCASSLRPGQGPDQPQHFGDGTRLSIL.

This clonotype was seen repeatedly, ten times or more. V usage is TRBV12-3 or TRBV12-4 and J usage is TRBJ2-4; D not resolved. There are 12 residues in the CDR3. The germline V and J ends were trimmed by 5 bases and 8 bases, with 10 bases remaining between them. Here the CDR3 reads CASSPDGDIQYF. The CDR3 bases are TGTGCCAGCAGTCCGGACGGTGACATTCAGTACTTC.

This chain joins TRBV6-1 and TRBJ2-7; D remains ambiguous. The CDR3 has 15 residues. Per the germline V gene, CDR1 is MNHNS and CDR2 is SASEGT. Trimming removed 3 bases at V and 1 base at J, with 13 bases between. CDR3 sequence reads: CASSDVGALSYEQYF. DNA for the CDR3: TGTGCCAGCAGTGACGTCGGTGCTTTGTCCTACGAGCAGTACTTC.

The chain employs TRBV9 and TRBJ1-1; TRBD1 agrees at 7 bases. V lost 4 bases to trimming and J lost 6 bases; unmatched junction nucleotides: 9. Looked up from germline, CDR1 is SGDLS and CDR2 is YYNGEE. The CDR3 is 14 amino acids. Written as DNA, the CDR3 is TGTGCCAGCAGCTCTAACCCGACAGGGCCTGAAGCTTTCTTT. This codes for CASSSNPTGPEAFF.

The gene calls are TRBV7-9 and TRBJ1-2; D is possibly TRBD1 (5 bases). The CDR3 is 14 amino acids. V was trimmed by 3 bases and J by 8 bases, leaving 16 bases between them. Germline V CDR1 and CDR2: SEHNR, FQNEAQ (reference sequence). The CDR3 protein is CASSFPDRIKGYTF. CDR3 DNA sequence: TGTGCCAGCAGCTTCCCCGACAGAATTAAAGGCTACACCTTC.

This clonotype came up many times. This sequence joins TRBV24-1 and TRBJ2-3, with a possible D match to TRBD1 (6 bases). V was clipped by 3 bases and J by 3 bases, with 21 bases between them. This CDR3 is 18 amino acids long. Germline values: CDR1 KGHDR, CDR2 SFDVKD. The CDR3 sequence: CATSDSPTGTHGTDTQYF. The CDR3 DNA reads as TGTGCCACCAGTGATAGCCCTACCGGGACACATGGGACAGATACGCAGTATTTT.

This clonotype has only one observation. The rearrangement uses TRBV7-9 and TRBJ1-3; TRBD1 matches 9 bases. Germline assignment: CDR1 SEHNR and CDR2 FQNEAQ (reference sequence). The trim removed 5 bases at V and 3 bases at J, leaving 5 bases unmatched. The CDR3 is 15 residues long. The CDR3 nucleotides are TGTGCCAGCAGCGGGACAGGGTTAAGTGGAAACACCATATATTTT. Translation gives CASSGTGLSGNTIYF.

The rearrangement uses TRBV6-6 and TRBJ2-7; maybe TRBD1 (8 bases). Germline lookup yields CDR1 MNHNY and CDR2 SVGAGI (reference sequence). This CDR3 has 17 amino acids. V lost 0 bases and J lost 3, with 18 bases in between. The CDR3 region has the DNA TGTGCCAGCAGTTACTCGGGGGGGACAGGAGTCTTCTACGAGCAGTACTTC. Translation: CASSYSGGTGVFYEQYF.

The CDR3, as DNA: TGCAGCGTTGAAGGCGGGGTTATAAGGGACAATGAGCAGTTCTTC. The encoded protein is CSVEGGVIRDNEQFF. The V and J genes are TRBV29-1 and TRBJ2-1; D possibly corresponds to TRBD2 (6 bases). V was cut by 1 base and J by 5 bases, with 15 bases left in between. CDR1 and CDR2 from the germline V gene are SQVTM and ANQGSEA. There are 15 residues in the CDR3.

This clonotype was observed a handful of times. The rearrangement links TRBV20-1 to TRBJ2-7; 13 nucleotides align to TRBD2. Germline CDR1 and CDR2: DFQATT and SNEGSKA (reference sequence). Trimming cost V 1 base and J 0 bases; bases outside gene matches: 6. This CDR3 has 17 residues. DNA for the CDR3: TGCAGTGCTAGAGTCCCGGGACTAGCGGGGAGCTCCTACGAGCAGTACTTC. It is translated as CSARVPGLAGSSYEQYF.

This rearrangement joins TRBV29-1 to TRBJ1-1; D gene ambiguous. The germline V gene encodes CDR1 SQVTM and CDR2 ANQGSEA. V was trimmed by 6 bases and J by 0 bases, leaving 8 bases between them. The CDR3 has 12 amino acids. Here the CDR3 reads CSVVSVNTEAFF. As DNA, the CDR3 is TGCAGCGTCGTCTCCGTGAACACTGAAGCTTTCTTT.

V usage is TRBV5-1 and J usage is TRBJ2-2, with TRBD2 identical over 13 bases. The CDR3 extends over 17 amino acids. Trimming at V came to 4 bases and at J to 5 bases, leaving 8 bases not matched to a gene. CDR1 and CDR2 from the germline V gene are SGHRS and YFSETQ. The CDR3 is CASSTGLAGSRTGELFF. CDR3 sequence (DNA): TGCGCCAGCAGCACGGGACTAGCGGGGTCTAGGACCGGGGAGCTGTTTTTT. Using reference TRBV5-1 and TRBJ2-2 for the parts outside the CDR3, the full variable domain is KAGVTQTPRYLIKTRGQQVTLSCSPISGHRSVSWYQQTPGQGLQFLFEYFSETQRNKGNFPGRFSGRQFSNSRSEMNVSTLELGDSALYLCASSTGLAGSRTGELFFGEGSRLTVL.

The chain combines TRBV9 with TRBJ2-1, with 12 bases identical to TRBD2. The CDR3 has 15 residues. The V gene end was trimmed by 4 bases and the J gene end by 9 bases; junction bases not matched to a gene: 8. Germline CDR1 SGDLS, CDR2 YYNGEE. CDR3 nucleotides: TGTGCCAGCAGCACGACTAGCGGGAGTATTGGTGAGCAGTTCTTC. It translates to CASSTTSGSIGEQFF.

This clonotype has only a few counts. The DNA of the CDR3 is TGTGCCAGCAGGATAGGCGGGGAGCTGTTTTTT. Its protein is CASRIGGELFF. V is TRBV6-6 and J is TRBJ2-2, with D uncertain. V was trimmed by 6 bases and J by 7 bases, leaving 6 bases between them. Germline V gives CDR1 MNHNY, CDR2 SVGAGI (reference sequence). The CDR3 is 11 residues long.

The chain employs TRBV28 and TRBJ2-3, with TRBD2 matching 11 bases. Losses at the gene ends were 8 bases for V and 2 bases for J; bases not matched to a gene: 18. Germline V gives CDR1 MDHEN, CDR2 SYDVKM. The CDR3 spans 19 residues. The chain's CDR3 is CASQNDPLLAGGYTDTQYF. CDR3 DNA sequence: TGTGCCAGCCAAAATGACCCCCTCCTAGCGGGAGGCTACACAGATACGCAGTATTTT.

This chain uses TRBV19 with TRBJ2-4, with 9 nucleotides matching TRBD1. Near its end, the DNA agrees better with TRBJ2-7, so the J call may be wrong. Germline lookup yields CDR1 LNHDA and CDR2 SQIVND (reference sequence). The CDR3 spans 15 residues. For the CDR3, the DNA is TGTGCCAGTAGTGCCGGGGGGACAGGGAGCTACGAGCAGTACTTC. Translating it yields CASSAGGTGSYEQYF.

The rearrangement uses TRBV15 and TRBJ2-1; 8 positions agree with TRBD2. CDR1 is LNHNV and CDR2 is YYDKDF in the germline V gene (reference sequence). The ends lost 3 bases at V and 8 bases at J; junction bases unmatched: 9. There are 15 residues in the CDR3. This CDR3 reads CATSSLSGRLDEQFF. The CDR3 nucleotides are TGTGCCACCAGCAGTCTGAGCGGGAGATTAGATGAGCAGTTCTTC.

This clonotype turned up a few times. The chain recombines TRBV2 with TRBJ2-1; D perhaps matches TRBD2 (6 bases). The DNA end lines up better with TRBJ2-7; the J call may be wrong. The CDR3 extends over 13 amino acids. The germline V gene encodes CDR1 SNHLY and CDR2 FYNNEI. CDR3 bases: TGTGCCAGCGGGAGGAGCTCCTACAATGAGCAGTACTTC. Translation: CASGRSSYNEQYF.

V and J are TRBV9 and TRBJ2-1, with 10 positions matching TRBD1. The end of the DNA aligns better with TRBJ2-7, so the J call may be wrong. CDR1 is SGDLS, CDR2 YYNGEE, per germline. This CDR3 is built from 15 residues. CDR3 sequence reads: CASSLWGQGYNEQYF. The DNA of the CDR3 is TGTGCCAGCAGCCTCTGGGGACAGGGGTACAATGAGCAGTACTTC.

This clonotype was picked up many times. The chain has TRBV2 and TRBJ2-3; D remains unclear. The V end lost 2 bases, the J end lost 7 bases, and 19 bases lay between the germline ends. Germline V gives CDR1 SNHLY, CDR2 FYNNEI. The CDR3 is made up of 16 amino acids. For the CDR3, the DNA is TGTGCCAGCAGTGAAACGTTACCCGGTTTGTTGCATACGCAGTATTTT. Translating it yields CASSETLPGLLHTQYF.

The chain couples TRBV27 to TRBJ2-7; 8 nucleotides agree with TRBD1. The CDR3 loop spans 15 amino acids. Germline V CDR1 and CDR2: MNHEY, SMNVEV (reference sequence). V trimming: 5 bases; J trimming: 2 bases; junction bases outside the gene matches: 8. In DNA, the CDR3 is TGTGCCAGCAGTGGAGGGACAGGAAAAGCCTACGAGCAGTACTTC. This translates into CASSGGTGKAYEQYF.